One sample yielded the 28 T cell receptor beta chains listed below, sequenced in a study of cytomegalovirus exposure and HLA in healthy donors. Primers: 60 Vbeta forward and 13 Jbeta reverse. The method was immunoSEQ multiplex PCR; TCRdb's version includes in-frame clones alone and lacks a portion of them. The sample records roughly 190,000 clones, 65% to 75% being singletons. Sequences were obtained from PBMCs. These TCRs come from a man aged 30 to 39 in good health and CMV-seropositive.

J is TRBJ1-1 and V is TRBV30; D unresolved. This CDR3 comprises 10 residues. Per the germline V gene, CDR1 is GTSNPN and CDR2 is SVGIG (reference sequence). Trimming cost V 5 bases and J 1 base, with 2 bases left between them. In nucleotides, the CDR3 is TGTGCCTGGCAGAACACTGAAGCTTTCTTT. Its translation is CAWQNTEAFF.

V usage is TRBV18 and J usage is TRBJ1-2; a weak D match, TRBD1 (5 bases). With 3 bases removed from V and 2 bases from J, the gap between germline ends came to 22 bases. This CDR3 spans 18 amino acids. Germline CDR1 and CDR2: KGHSH and LQKENI. The CDR3 DNA follows: TGTGCCAGCTCACCGCGACCGGTTAGGGGATTTACGAACTATGGCTACACCTTC. Encoded protein: CASSPRPVRGFTNYGYTF.

The chain carries TRBV4-2 and TRBJ1-2, with unresolved D. The CDR3 totals 16 residues. Per germline, CDR1 LGHNA and CDR2 YNFKEQ. Deletions cut 3 bases from V and 3 bases from J, with 17 bases between. The CDR3 DNA follows: TGTGCCAGCAGCCAGAGCTCGGGGATGGAATACTATGGCTACACCTTC. Its translation: CASSQSSGMEYYGYTF.

This clone turned up a few times. The V gene is TRBV6-6, the J gene TRBJ1-4; D is ambiguous. V was clipped by 6 bases and J by 3 bases, with 14 bases between them. The CDR3 consists of 15 residues. Germline CDR1 is MNHNY and CDR2 is SVGAGI (reference sequence). CDR3 sequence (DNA): TGTGCCAGCAGATCGCCCGGGTCGGCTAATGAAAAACTGTTTTTT. Protein: CASRSPGSANEKLFF.

The V call is TRBV12-5, the J call TRBJ2-7, with D possibly TRBD1 on 5 matching bases. The germline CDR1 and CDR2 sequences are LGHNT and FRNRAP. The CDR3 spans 15 residues. The ends were cut back, 3 bases at V and 0 bases at J, with 12 bases in the middle. The CDR3 DNA is TGTGCTAGTGGTTTTCTGACAGCGCTCTCCTACGAGCAGTACTTC. This gives the protein CASGFLTALSYEQYF.

The chain has TRBV9 and TRBJ1-1, with D possibly TRBD1 on 5 matching bases. The ends were cut back, 4 bases at V and 1 base at J, with 11 bases in the middle. The CDR3 is 14 residues long. Germline loops: CDR1 SGDLS, CDR2 YYNGEE. This CDR3 is CASSPLGGNTEAFF. The CDR3 nucleotides read TGTGCCAGCAGCCCCCTGGGGGGGAACACTGAAGCTTTCTTT.

This chain connects TRBV5-1 to TRBJ2-3; D is undetermined. Germline-derived CDR1 and CDR2 are SGHRS and YFSETQ. Between the trimmed V and J ends, which lost 1 base and 1 base, there was a span of 4 bases. The CDR3 contains 13 residues. The CDR3 nucleotides read TGCGCCAGCAGCTTGTCGGGCACAGATACGCAGTATTTT. Protein: CASSLSGTDTQYF.

DNA of the CDR3: TGTGCCAGCAGTGAAGCCTTTGGGACTCAAAACGGGGTTGGCTCCGAGCAGTACTTC. It is translated as CASSEAFGTQNGVGSEQYF. This sequence joins TRBV2 and TRBJ2-7, with a tentative D call TRBD2 (6 bases). Germline assignment: CDR1 SNHLY and CDR2 FYNNEI. The CDR3 is made up of 19 amino acids. The ends were cut back, 0 bases at V and 6 bases at J, with 27 bases in the middle. The entire variable domain, with the rest obtained from reference TRBV2 and TRBJ2-7, is as follows: EPEVTQTPSHQVTQMGQEVILRCVPISNHLYFYWYRQILGQKVEFLVSFYNNEISEKSEIFDDQFSVERPDGSNFTLKIRSTKLEDSAMYFCASSEAFGTQNGVGSEQYFGPGTRLTVT.

V is TRBV6-7 and J is TRBJ2-5, with 9 bases identical to TRBD2. TRBV6-7 is identified as an open reading frame with a role that is uncertain. The CDR3 totals 12 residues. The CDR3 region has the DNA TGTACCTTAGCGGGGGTGGGAGAGACCCAGTACTTC. As protein: CTLAGVGETQYF.

The CDR3 region is CASTLAEENTGELFF. CDR3 nucleotide sequence: TGCGCCAGCACCTTAGCGGAGGAGAACACCGGGGAGCTGTTTTTT. The gene calls are TRBV5-1 and TRBJ2-2; D might be TRBD2 (6 bases). V lost 6 bases, J lost 1 base, and 13 bases lay in between. In germline, CDR1 is SGHRS, CDR2 YFSETQ. This CDR3 contains 15 residues. The complete variable domain, with remaining parts taken from reference TRBV5-1 and TRBJ2-2, reads KAGVTQTPRYLIKTRGQQVTLSCSPISGHRSVSWYQQTPGQGLQFLFEYFSETQRNKGNFPGRFSGRQFSNSRSEMNVSTLELGDSALYLCASTLAEENTGELFFGEGSRLTVL.

The chain combines TRBV20-1 with TRBJ2-7; no firm D call. The V end lost 4 bases, the J end lost 3 bases, and 7 bases lay between the germline ends. CDR1 and CDR2 (germline): DFQATT, SNEGSKA (reference sequence). CDR3 length equals 11 residues. CDR3: CSAKKSYEQYF. As DNA, the CDR3 is TGCAGTGCTAAGAAGAGCTACGAGCAGTACTTC.

This clone showed up just once. The chain employs TRBV7-3 and TRBJ2-5, with 8 positions matching TRBD1. Germline trimming cut 5 bases from V and 5 bases from J; bases unmatched to any gene: 7. The CDR3 contains 14 residues. Per germline, CDR1 SGHTA and CDR2 FQGTGA. The CDR3 loop is CASSPGQGGETQYF. CDR3 sequence (DNA): TGTGCCAGCAGCCCAGGACAGGGTGGGGAGACCCAGTACTTC.

The V gene is TRBV7-2, the J gene TRBJ2-1; 11 bases fit TRBD2. With 3 bases clipped from V and 7 bases from J, the junction kept 5 bases outside the gene matches. CDR3 size: 15 residues. Germline V CDR1 and CDR2: SGHTA, FQGNSA. The CDR3 sequence: CASSFPTSGINEQFF. The CDR3 region has the DNA TGTGCCAGCAGCTTTCCGACTAGCGGGATTAATGAGCAGTTCTTC.

The chain combines TRBV7-9 with TRBJ2-1, with 7 bases that match TRBD1. CDR1 and CDR2 (germline): SEHNR, FQNEAQ (reference sequence). The V and J ends lost 5 bases and 4 bases, in that order; junction bases with no gene match: 8. CDR3 size: 15 residues. Here the CDR3 reads CASSPPGGPYNEQFF. The CDR3 DNA reads as TGTGCCAGCAGCCCTCCAGGGGGTCCTTACAATGAGCAGTTCTTC.

The genes are TRBV28 and TRBJ1-4, with D possibly TRBD1 on 5 matching bases. Trimming took off 7 bases at V and 7 bases at J, with 16 bases between the two ends. Germline-derived CDR1 and CDR2 are MDHEN and SYDVKM. The CDR3 has 14 residues. The CDR3 nucleotides are TGTGCCAGCAATGGTGACAGTTCTTTTGAAAAACTGTTTTTT. This sequence encodes CASNGDSSFEKLFF. Based on the CDR3 plus reference TRBV28 and TRBJ1-4, the full variable domain is DVKVTQSSRYLVKRTGEKVFLECVQDMDHENMFWYRQDPGLGLRLIYFSYDVKMKEKGDIPEGYSVSREKKERFSLILESASTNQTSMYLCASNGDSSFEKLFFGSGTQLSVL.

This chain connects TRBV4-3 to TRBJ2-1, with 8 positions matching TRBD1. This CDR3 is built from 16 residues. The V gene's germline CDR1 is LGHNA and CDR2 YSLEER. J gave up 8 bases and V 2 bases, and 11 bases lay outside the gene matches. CDR3 in amino acids: CASSQTAGQARDEQFF. As DNA, the CDR3 is TGCGCCAGCAGCCAAACCGCGGGACAGGCGAGGGATGAGCAGTTCTTC.

V gene TRBV9 combines with J gene TRBJ2-7; 9 nucleotides agree with TRBD1. The V and J ends lost 4 bases and 2 bases, in that order; junction bases with no gene match: 13. This CDR3 has 17 amino acids. Germline lookup yields CDR1 SGDLS and CDR2 YYNGEE. CDR3 loop: CASSSPLGGQGAYEQYF. The CDR3 DNA follows: TGTGCCAGCAGCTCCCCCCTGGGGGGACAGGGAGCCTACGAGCAGTACTTC. The full variable domain, with the rest looked up from reference TRBV9 and TRBJ2-7, is DSGVTQTPKHLITATGQRVTLRCSPRSGDLSVYWYQQSLDQGLQFLIQYYNGEERAKGNILERFSAQQFPDLHSELNLSSLELGDSALYFCASSSPLGGQGAYEQYFGPGTRLTVT.

With respect to this clone: Germline is not matched at one junction end, which may reflect a read error. The genes are TRBV7-9 and TRBJ2-7, with D possibly TRBD2 on 6 matching bases. Germline CDR1 and CDR2: SEHNR and FQNEAQ (reference sequence). This CDR3 has 17 residues. CDR3 in DNA: TGTTCCAGCAGCTTACCTCCAAGAGTAGCGGCAACCTACGAGCAGTACTTC. This encodes CSSSLPPRVAATYEQYF.

This clone was found a few times. CDR3 region: CASRYRFQGGGTEAFF. As DNA, the CDR3 is TGTGCCAGCAGATACAGGTTCCAGGGCGGCGGCACTGAAGCTTTCTTT. This rearrangement joins TRBV7-2 to TRBJ1-1, with D tentatively TRBD1 (5 bases). V was clipped by 6 bases and J by 4 bases, with 21 bases between them. The CDR3 contains 16 residues. Germline V gene lookup returns CDR1 SGHTA and CDR2 FQGNSA.

The chain recombines TRBV4-3 with TRBJ2-3; D is uncertain. CDR3 length equals 14 residues. With 1 base removed from V and 4 bases from J, the gap between germline ends came to 9 bases. CDR1 and CDR2 from the germline V gene are LGHNA and YSLEER. CDR3 in amino acids: CASSQVLSADTQYF. The DNA of the CDR3 is TGCGCCAGCAGCCAAGTTTTGAGCGCAGATACGCAGTATTTT.

The CDR3 protein is CAWTRLAGGSNTGELFF. CDR3 sequence (DNA): TGTGCCTGGACTAGACTAGCGGGAGGCTCGAACACCGGGGAGCTGTTTTTT. The V gene is TRBV30, the J gene TRBJ2-2; 13 bases align to TRBD2. Looked up from germline, CDR1 is GTSNPN and CDR2 is SVGIG (reference sequence). The V segment lost 4 bases and the J segment 0 bases; nucleotides outside the gene matches: 5. This CDR3 contains 17 residues. The variable domain in full, completed from reference TRBV30 and TRBJ2-2, reads SQTIHQWPATLVQPVGSPLSLECTVEGTSNPNLYWYRQAAGRGLQLLFYSVGIGQISSEVPQNLSASRPQDRQFILSSKKLLLSDSGFYLCAWTRLAGGSNTGELFFGEGSRLTVL.

The chain carries TRBV6-5 and TRBJ1-3; weak D call: TRBD1 (6 bases). CDR1 MNHEY and CDR2 SVGAGI come from the germline V gene. The CDR3 sequence is 15 residues long. V was trimmed by 6 bases and J by 0 bases, leaving 12 bases between them. This CDR3 is CASSIGTLSGNTIYF. CDR3 nucleotides: TGTGCCAGCAGCATAGGGACACTCTCTGGAAACACCATATATTTT.

This rearrangement joins TRBV28 to TRBJ2-5, with 15 bases identical to TRBD2. Per the germline V gene, CDR1 is MDHEN and CDR2 is SYDVKM. V lost 5 bases, J lost 5 bases, and 12 bases stayed unmatched. This CDR3 comprises 18 residues. Here the CDR3 reads CASSLRTSGRAVRETQYF. The CDR3 nucleotides are TGTGCCAGCAGTCTCAGGACTAGCGGGAGGGCCGTACGGGAGACCCAGTACTTC.

V usage is TRBV7-2 and J usage is TRBJ1-2; D might be TRBD1 (5 bases). The CDR3 totals 14 residues. In germline, CDR1 is SGHTA, CDR2 FQGNSA. Trimming stripped 1 base from V and 2 bases from J, with 8 bases between. The CDR3 protein is CASSLGPGNYGYTF. CDR3 coding DNA: TGTGCCAGCAGCTTAGGTCCAGGGAACTATGGCTACACCTTC.

The CDR3 region is CAWSSLPQGLGYTF. Written as DNA, the CDR3 is TGTGCCTGGAGTTCCTTACCACAGGGCCTTGGCTACACCTTC. The V gene is TRBV30, the J gene TRBJ1-2; D is perhaps TRBD1 (6 bases). V was trimmed by 2 bases and J by 7 bases, leaving 17 bases between them. The CDR3 is 14 amino acids. Germline CDR1 reads GTSNPN; CDR2 reads SVGIG (reference sequence).

The V and J genes are TRBV5-4 and TRBJ2-7; weak D call: TRBD1 (6 bases). Germline loops: CDR1 SGHNT, CDR2 YYREEE (reference sequence). The CDR3 has 12 amino acids. Trimming took 6 bases from V and 0 from J, leaving 7 bases between them. The CDR3 DNA follows: TGTGCCAGCACGGACAGCTCCTACGAGCAGTACTTC. Translation: CASTDSSYEQYF.

This clone appeared a few times. This chain links TRBV19 with TRBJ1-2, with D hard to call. Trimming took 3 bases from V and 4 from J, leaving 6 bases between them. Looked up from germline, CDR1 is LNHDA and CDR2 is SQIVND (reference sequence). CDR3 length equals 12 residues. The DNA of the CDR3 is TGTGCCAGTAGTATTATCGGCTATGGCTACACCTTC. Residues: CASSIIGYGYTF.

This clone occurred once. The rearrangement joins TRBV6-5 to TRBJ2-7, with 11 bases fitting TRBD2. Germline assignment: CDR1 MNHEY and CDR2 SVGAGI. The CDR3 is 15 residues long. J was trimmed by 5 bases and V by 6 bases; bases with no gene match: 9. The CDR3 nucleotides are TGTGCCAGCAGGGCCGTTAGCGGGAGGGCTCACGAGCAGTACTTC. This gives the protein CASRAVSGRAHEQYF.